The clone carrying this T cell receptor (beta chain) has just one count. These data are taken from a study of blood T cell repertoires in COVID-19. As for the study in general: Sources were T cells, B-cell-depleted T cells, or PBMCs; the material itself was cDNA or gDNA.

This table comes from immunoSEQ multiplex PCR, and its TCRdb copy is limited to in-frame clones, with some not included. The table lists about 40,000 clones, around nine tenths of them singletons. V dropped 6 bases and J dropped 1 base, with 9 bases sitting between them. Germline V lookup: CDR1 SGDLS, CDR2 YYNGEE. CDR3 length equals 13 residues. Sequenced input: peripheral blood. The origin of this receptor is a man in his sixties with active COVID-19. The chain has TRBV9 and TRBJ2-3; D is possibly TRBD2 (5 bases). Written as DNA, the CDR3 is TGTGCCAGCACCCCCGGGGGCACAGATACGCAGTATTTT. Translation gives CASTPGGTDTQYF.